The clone carrying this TCR beta chain was seen at least ten times. The V segment lost 2 bases and the J segment 1 base; nucleotides outside the gene matches: 1. Germline lookup yields CDR1 SGHDN and CDR2 FVKESK. This CDR3 comprises 15 residues. The record originates from a study of spatial heterogeneity in lung cancer. Sample time point: blood at routine non-recurrence follow-up after resection. Frozen PBMC, nontumor lung or tumor provided whole RNA, which was sequenced unsorted. TCRdb reanalysed the 5' RACE reads using MiXCR and keeps one entry per CDR3 protein. The data contain about 36,000 distinct CDR3 sequences, around 6.9% of them singletons.

The origin of this receptor is a male donor with early-stage non-small cell lung cancer. This chain connects TRBV14 to TRBJ2-5, with 10 bases that match TRBD2. The source was PBMCs, collected at follow-up. CDR3 sequence (DNA): TGTGCCAGCAGCCAACTAGCGGGAGCCCAAGAGACCCAGTACTTC. Residues: CASSQLAGAQETQYF.